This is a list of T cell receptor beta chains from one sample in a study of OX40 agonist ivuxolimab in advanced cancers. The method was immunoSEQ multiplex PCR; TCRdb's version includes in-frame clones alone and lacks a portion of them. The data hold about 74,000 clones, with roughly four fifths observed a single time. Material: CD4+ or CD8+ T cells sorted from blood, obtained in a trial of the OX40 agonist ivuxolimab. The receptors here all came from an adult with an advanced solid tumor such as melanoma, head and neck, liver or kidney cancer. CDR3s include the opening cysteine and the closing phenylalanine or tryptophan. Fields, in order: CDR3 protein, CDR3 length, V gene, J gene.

CDR3aa: CAWRNQGNTEAFF
len: 13
v_gene: TRBV30
j_gene: TRBJ1-1

CDR3aa: CASSVSPMGYNEQFF
len: 15
v_gene: TRBV9
j_gene: TRBJ2-1

CDR3aa: CASSDGAGRGETQYF
len: 15
v_gene: TRBV2
j_gene: TRBJ2-5

CDR3aa: CASSYGGAVAGELFF
len: 15
v_gene: TRBV6-5
j_gene: TRBJ2-2

CDR3aa: CASSIHGRGGETQYF
len: 15
v_gene: TRBV28
j_gene: TRBJ2-5

CDR3aa: CSAGQTDTEAFF
len: 12
v_gene: TRBV29-1
j_gene: TRBJ1-1

CDR3aa: CASSYLRTDTQYF
len: 13
v_gene: TRBV7-2
j_gene: TRBJ2-3

CDR3aa: CATSRDFPGSYTGELFF
len: 17
v_gene: TRBV15
j_gene: TRBJ2-2

CDR3aa: CASSARWLQETQYF
len: 14
v_gene: TRBV7-8
j_gene: TRBJ2-5

CDR3aa: CASSLAHGTEAFF
len: 13
v_gene: TRBV5-6
j_gene: TRBJ1-1

CDR3aa: CASSDKSGFFREQFF
len: 15
v_gene: TRBV6-4
j_gene: TRBJ2-1

CDR3aa: CASRIDRGGNTEAFF
len: 15
v_gene: TRBV28
j_gene: TRBJ1-1

CDR3aa: CASSPESSGANVLTF
len: 15
v_gene: TRBV5-1
j_gene: TRBJ2-6

CDR3aa: CASSLTSGRPQSSYNEQFF
len: 19
v_gene: TRBV28
j_gene: TRBJ2-1

CDR3aa: CASSPGQDQETQYF
len: 14
v_gene: TRBV7-9
j_gene: TRBJ2-5

CDR3aa: CASSLSAATANEQYF
len: 15
v_gene: TRBV18
j_gene: TRBJ2-7

CDR3aa: CASSQDFLAVSSYNEQFF
len: 18
v_gene: TRBV14
j_gene: TRBJ2-1

CDR3aa: CASSLGTGVVDGYTF
len: 15
v_gene: TRBV7-9
j_gene: TRBJ1-2

CDR3aa: CATSRDGTLAGGRDTQYF
len: 18
v_gene: TRBV15
j_gene: TRBJ2-3

CDR3aa: CASSLVGGLADTQYF
len: 15
v_gene: TRBV5-1
j_gene: TRBJ2-3

CDR3aa: CASSRTWDRGSNEQYF
len: 16
v_gene: TRBV28
j_gene: TRBJ2-7

CDR3aa: CASSVEGGVQETQYF
len: 15
v_gene: TRBV9
j_gene: TRBJ2-5

CDR3aa: CASSLAGQPQHF
len: 12
v_gene: TRBV7-6
j_gene: TRBJ1-5

CDR3aa: CASSFLTGRGLYNEQFF
len: 17
v_gene: TRBV7-2
j_gene: TRBJ2-1

CDR3aa: CASGTGTSGTFSSYEQYF
len: 18
v_gene: TRBV2
j_gene: TRBJ2-7

CDR3aa: CASSGAANQPQHF
len: 13
v_gene: TRBV19
j_gene: TRBJ1-5

CDR3aa: CASSPRTGVYSGGYTF
len: 16
v_gene: TRBV28
j_gene: TRBJ1-2

CDR3aa: CASRRGGPRETQYF
len: 14
v_gene: TRBV6-6
j_gene: TRBJ2-5

CDR3aa: CASSLWPVEQYF
len: 12
v_gene: TRBV5-4
j_gene: TRBJ2-7

CDR3aa: CASSARTSGGAGSGELFF
len: 18
v_gene: TRBV6-1
j_gene: TRBJ2-2

CDR3aa: CASSFWGTSGRAGLVTDTQYF
len: 21
v_gene: TRBV28
j_gene: TRBJ2-3

CDR3aa: CASRQGPGETQYF
len: 13
v_gene: TRBV28
j_gene: TRBJ2-5

CDR3aa: CASRLAGAIGNEQFF
len: 15
v_gene: TRBV28
j_gene: TRBJ2-1

CDR3aa: CASSPKKQTGNTEAFF
len: 16
v_gene: TRBV27
j_gene: TRBJ1-1

CDR3aa: CASSLAVAGGTYEQYF
len: 16
v_gene: TRBV27
j_gene: TRBJ2-7

CDR3aa: CASTPSRAHTIYF
len: 13
v_gene: TRBV28
j_gene: TRBJ1-3

CDR3aa: CASRSGLVSDTQYF
len: 14
v_gene: TRBV27
j_gene: TRBJ2-3

CDR3aa: CASSQDRFPSYGYTF
len: 15
v_gene: TRBV4-3
j_gene: TRBJ1-2

CDR3aa: CASSRGNNEKLFF
len: 13
v_gene: TRBV18
j_gene: TRBJ1-4

CDR3aa: CASRAGGAETSGYTF
len: 15
v_gene: TRBV6-5
j_gene: TRBJ1-2

CDR3aa: CASSPGTGEIQPQHF
len: 15
v_gene: TRBV18
j_gene: TRBJ1-5

CDR3aa: CASSATSGTSTDTQYF
len: 16
v_gene: TRBV25-1
j_gene: TRBJ2-3

CDR3aa: CASSLKRGGRLSTDTQYF
len: 18
v_gene: TRBV7-2
j_gene: TRBJ2-3

CDR3aa: CASSESVTSPIRETQYF
len: 17
v_gene: TRBV2
j_gene: TRBJ2-5

CDR3aa: CAPGVGGYTF
len: 10
v_gene: TRBV2
j_gene: TRBJ1-2

CDR3aa: CASSYGRSYTF
len: 11
v_gene: TRBV6-6
j_gene: TRBJ1-2

CDR3aa: CASSMFRLGGAGNTEAFF
len: 18
v_gene: TRBV19
j_gene: TRBJ1-1

CDR3aa: CASSLGQPYGYTF
len: 13
v_gene: TRBV27
j_gene: TRBJ1-2

CDR3aa: CASSQGGRGANQPQHF
len: 16
v_gene: TRBV4-1
j_gene: TRBJ1-5

CDR3aa: CASSAIISGAGGYTF
len: 15
v_gene: TRBV9
j_gene: TRBJ1-2

CDR3aa: CASSLESLSYRSEHEQFF
len: 18
v_gene: TRBV7-2
j_gene: TRBJ2-1